Presented here are 27 T cell receptor beta chains from one specimen sequenced in a study of T cells in Graves' hyperthyroidism and ophthalmopathy. The investigators amplified TCR beta CDR3 regions from RNA transcripts. First-round RT-PCR with HTBI primers amplified the TCR CDR3 region. TCRdb re-derived calls from the multiplex PCR reads in MiXCR, one entry per CDR3 protein. The data contain hundreds of thousands of distinct CDR3 sequences, less than 25% of them singletons. Source material: blood. These receptors all stem from a man between 25 and 39 years old with Graves' ophthalmopathy.

A few counts support this clonotype. The rearrangement uses TRBV5-1 and TRBJ2-2; D tentatively reads TRBD1 or TRBD2 (5 bases each). CDR3 size: 16 residues. Trimming shortened V by 1 base and J by 2 bases, and 12 bases separated the two germline ends. Germline-derived CDR1 and CDR2 are SGHRS and YFSETQ. For the CDR3, the DNA is TGCGCCAGCAGCTTGACCTCCGGGGCTAACACCGGGGAGCTGTTTTTT. Protein product: CASSLTSGANTGELFF.

This chain joins TRBV6-1 and TRBJ1-5; 9 bases are shared with TRBD1. J gave up 7 bases and V 7 bases, and 11 bases lay outside the gene matches. The CDR3 runs 15 residues. CDR1 MNHNS and CDR2 SASEGT come from the germline V gene. The CDR3 reads CASTSGTGYDQPQHF. CDR3 DNA: TGTGCCAGCACCTCCGGGACAGGGTACGACCAGCCCCAGCATTTT.

In its sample, this clonotype was seen a few times. V and J are TRBV7-9 and TRBJ2-7; 12 bases are shared with TRBD2. V lost 6 bases and J lost 6; bases outside the gene matches: 6. Germline-derived CDR1 and CDR2 are SEHNR and FQNEAQ (reference sequence). There are 14 residues in the CDR3. CDR3 in DNA: TGTGCCAGCAGTCGTGGACTAGCGGGAACCGAGCAGTACTTC. Protein sequence: CASSRGLAGTEQYF.

This clonotype was counted many times. This chain connects TRBV5-1 to TRBJ2-3; D is ambiguous. The CDR3 loop spans 16 amino acids. Germline CDR1 is SGHRS and CDR2 is YFSETQ. The ends were cut back, 0 bases at V and 4 bases at J, with 15 bases in the middle. The CDR3 DNA reads as TGCGCCAGCAGCTTGGAGGGCACCCCTGGGGCAGATACGCAGTATTTT. Protein sequence: CASSLEGTPGADTQYF.

The V and J genes are TRBV11-2 and TRBJ2-4; 8 nucleotides agree with TRBD1. Germline V lookup: CDR1 SGHAT, CDR2 FQNNGV. The CDR3 has 19 residues. Trimming removed 8 bases from V and 0 bases from J; junction bases left unmatched: 18. CDR3 region: CASFAGGALTSGAKNIQYF. CDR3 in DNA: TGTGCCAGCTTCGCAGGGGGCGCTTTGACCTCGGGAGCCAAAAACATTCAGTACTTC.

This clonotype was observed many times. The chain carries TRBV18 and TRBJ2-7, with TRBD1 matching 7 bases. Trimming removed 5 bases from V and 3 bases from J; junction bases left unmatched: 7. This CDR3 comprises 14 residues. CDR1 is KGHSH, CDR2 LQKENI, per germline. The CDR3 is CASSASTGNYEQYF. The CDR3 DNA reads TGTGCCAGCTCAGCCTCGACAGGGAACTACGAGCAGTACTTC.

Notes on this clonotype: The junction does not match germline at one end; this may be a read error. This chain links TRBV28 with TRBJ2-1; D ambiguous. CDR1 MDHEN and CDR2 SYDVKM come from the germline V gene. This CDR3 has 12 residues. In DNA form, the CDR3 reads TGCGCCAGCAGCCCGCATTCCAATGAGCAGTTCTTC. It specifies CASSPHSNEQFF.

There are a few counts of this clonotype. The J gene is TRBJ2-1, the V gene TRBV20-1; 14 nucleotides line up with TRBD2. Germline CDR1 is DFQATT and CDR2 is SNEGSKA (reference sequence). CDR3 size: 16 residues. With 3 bases clipped from V and 9 bases from J, the junction kept 10 bases outside the gene matches. The CDR3: CSARDAGTSGSPEQFF. The CDR3 DNA reads TGCAGTGCTAGGGATGCCGGGACTAGCGGGAGCCCTGAGCAGTTCTTC.

This clonotype was recorded many times. This chain links TRBV28 with TRBJ1-4, with 8 bases identical to TRBD1. After removal of 2 bases from V and 7 bases from J, the junction contained 6 bases not matched to a gene. Per the germline V gene, CDR1 is MDHEN and CDR2 is SYDVKM. The CDR3 extends over 15 amino acids. Here the CDR3 reads CASSLVDRVGEKLFF. The CDR3 DNA reads as TGTGCCAGCAGTTTAGTGGACAGGGTTGGTGAAAAACTGTTTTTT.

The CDR3, as DNA: TGTGCCAGCAGCTTAGATAGACAGCGTGGCTACACCTTC. Translating gives CASSLDRQRGYTF. This chain uses TRBV7-2 with TRBJ1-2; weak D call: TRBD1 (5 bases). This CDR3 spans 13 amino acids. The ends were cut back, 1 base at V and 7 bases at J, with 10 bases in the middle. CDR1 and CDR2 (germline): SGHTA, FQGNSA.

This clonotype appeared many times. V is TRBV3-1 and J is TRBJ2-3; 11 bases map to TRBD2. Germline V gives CDR1 LGHDT, CDR2 YNNKEL (reference sequence). Trimming at V came to 3 bases and at J to 1 base, leaving 9 bases not matched to a gene. The CDR3 contains 18 residues. The CDR3 loop reads CASSQGLAEFAGTDTQYF. The CDR3 DNA is TGTGCCAGCAGCCAGGGACTAGCGGAATTCGCCGGCACAGATACGCAGTATTTT.

The chain is built from TRBV10-3 and TRBJ1-5; D unresolved. Trimming stripped 10 bases from V and 5 bases from J, with 15 bases between. Germline-derived CDR1 and CDR2 are ENHRY and SYGVKD. The CDR3 has 13 residues. The CDR3 protein is CATRPAADQPQHF. CDR3 DNA sequence: TGTGCCACCAGGCCTGCCGCGGATCAGCCCCAGCATTTT.

In its sample, this clonotype was seen a few times. The chain is built from TRBV10-3 and TRBJ2-7, with 9 bases lining up with TRBD2. Germline V gene sequence: CDR1 ENHRY, CDR2 SYGVKD. This CDR3 has 11 amino acids. Trimming took 11 bases from V and 5 from J; bases not matched to a gene: 4. CDR3 sequence (DNA): TGTGCCTCGGGACTAGCCCACGAGCAGTACTTC. Its protein product is CASGLAHEQYF.

About this clonotype: A clone one base away is much larger, so this may be a read error. This chain's CDR3 is CASSSSSEVIYEQYF. CDR3 nucleotides: TGTGCCAGCAGTAGCTCAAGCGAGGTGATCTACGAGCAGTACTTC. This chain connects TRBV28 to TRBJ2-7; D is unresolved. The CDR3 has 15 residues. Germline assignment: CDR1 MDHEN and CDR2 SYDVKM. V was cut by 5 bases and J by 3 bases, with 17 bases left in between.

This clonotype was seen ten or more times. V is TRBV30 and J is TRBJ1-1; D ambiguous. Germline CDR1 and CDR2: GTSNPN and SVGIG (reference sequence). The CDR3 contains 11 residues. V lost 4 bases and J 6 bases, leaving 9 bases between the germline ends. The CDR3 DNA is TGTGCCTGGACGCTGGGAGCTGAAGCTTTCTTT. Its translation: CAWTLGAEAFF.

The rearrangement uses TRBV7-9 and TRBJ1-1, with TRBD1 identical over 7 bases. The V segment lost 2 bases and the J segment 8 bases; nucleotides outside the gene matches: 2. The CDR3 extends over 12 amino acids. Germline CDR1 reads SEHNR; CDR2 reads FQNEAQ (reference sequence). CDR3 loop: CASSLRGQEAFF. In nucleotides, the CDR3 is TGTGCCAGCAGCTTAAGGGGGCAGGAAGCTTTCTTT.

In this sample, this clonotype turned up a few times. This chain links TRBV11-2 with TRBJ1-3; D gene unclear. The V and J ends lost 1 base and 7 bases respectively, with 8 bases between them. Germline V gene lookup returns CDR1 SGHAT and CDR2 FQNNGV. This CDR3 has 13 residues. This chain's CDR3 is CASSLAWANTIYF. The CDR3 nucleotides read TGTGCCAGCAGCTTAGCTTGGGCGAACACCATATATTTT.

There are many counts of this clonotype. V is TRBV5-1 and J is TRBJ2-7; TRBD2 might be the D (6 bases). V dropped 4 bases and J dropped 6 bases, with 14 bases sitting between them. CDR1 is SGHRS and CDR2 is YFSETQ in the germline V gene. The CDR3 covers 13 residues. CDR3 nucleotide sequence: TGCGCCAGCAGCCGCGGGACCTCTGTCGAGCAGTACTTC. Its translation: CASSRGTSVEQYF.

This clonotype was counted only a few times. This chain links TRBV4-1 with TRBJ2-7, with 8 bases matching TRBD1. The V and J ends lost 3 bases and 3 bases, in that order; junction bases with no gene match: 7. The CDR3 is 15 residues long. Looked up from germline, CDR1 is MGHRA and CDR2 is YSYEKL. The CDR3 sequence is CASSHQTGERYEQYF. The CDR3 nucleotides are TGCGCCAGCAGCCACCAGACAGGGGAGCGCTACGAGCAGTACTTC.

Details on this clonotype: Here the CDR3 omits its conserved ending phenylalanine or tryptophan, so a read error is the likely source. This chain joins TRBV7-8 and TRBJ2-1, with TRBD2 matching 11 bases. The junction had 8 bases not matched to a gene; V was cut back by 1 base and J by 0 bases. The germline gives CDR1 SGHVS, CDR2 FQNEAQ. This CDR3 has 19 residues. CDR3 nucleotide sequence: TGTGCCAGCAGCTTAGGGGGGACTAGCGGATTCCTCTCCTACAATGAGCAGTTCTCC. It yields the protein CASSLGGTSGFLSYNEQFS.

V is TRBV28 and J is TRBJ2-7; D is unresolved. V lost 6 bases and J 2 bases, leaving 8 bases between the germline ends. The CDR3 is made up of 12 amino acids. CDR1 and CDR2 (germline): MDHEN, SYDVKM. The CDR3 region is CASRTTTYEQYF. CDR3 coding DNA: TGTGCCAGCAGGACGACGACCTACGAGCAGTACTTC.

This clonotype turned up a few times. V and J are TRBV20-1 and TRBJ1-1; no definite D call. Trimming cost V 5 bases and J 2 bases, with 15 bases left between them. This CDR3 region has 14 residues. CDR1 is DFQATT and CDR2 is SNEGSKA in the germline V gene (reference sequence). The CDR3 is CSAHLGRGNTEAFF. The CDR3 bases are TGCAGTGCTCATCTGGGCCGAGGTAACACTGAAGCTTTCTTT.

This clonotype was counted ten times or more. V gene TRBV5-1 combines with J gene TRBJ1-1; 7 bases map to TRBD1. Germline lookup yields CDR1 SGHRS and CDR2 YFSETQ. This CDR3 spans 14 amino acids. V was pared by 7 bases and J by 0 bases, with 6 bases of the junction left unmatched. The CDR3 spells CASSGDSMNTEAFF. Here the CDR3 DNA reads TGCGCCAGCTCGGGGGACAGCATGAACACTGAAGCTTTCTTT.

This clonotype has just a few counts. This sequence joins TRBV30 and TRBJ2-7; TRBD2 matches 10 bases. CDR1 is GTSNPN and CDR2 is SVGIG in the germline V gene (reference sequence). The CDR3 loop spans 15 amino acids. After removal of 0 bases from V and 1 base from J, the junction contained 3 bases not matched to a gene. The CDR3 is CAWSVGLASSYEQYF. The DNA of the CDR3 is TGTGCCTGGAGTGTGGGACTAGCGAGTTCCTACGAGCAGTACTTC.

There are many counts of this clonotype. This rearrangement joins TRBV11-2 to TRBJ2-7, with 9 nucleotides matching TRBD2. Germline V gene sequence: CDR1 SGHAT, CDR2 FQNNGV. Unmatched junction bases numbered 8, after V lost 5 bases and J lost 3 bases. This CDR3 spans 15 amino acids. The CDR3 coding sequence is TGTGCCAGCAGCCCAAATAGCGGGAGTCTCTACGAGCAGTACTTC. Protein product: CASSPNSGSLYEQYF.

This clonotype was counted many times. This chain connects TRBV11-2 to TRBJ1-2; D is possibly TRBD1 (5 bases). Germline CDR1 is SGHAT and CDR2 is FQNNGV. V was clipped by 1 base and J by 4 bases, with 13 bases between them. The CDR3 covers 15 residues. The CDR3 coding sequence is TGTGCCAGCAGCTTAGTGCCGGGAGGGACCTATGGCTACACCTTC. Protein sequence: CASSLVPGGTYGYTF. The full variable domain, completed using reference TRBV11-2 and TRBJ1-2, is EAGVAQSPRYKIIEKRQSVAFWCNPISGHATLYWYQQILGQGPKLLIQFQNNGVVDDSQLPKDRFSAERLKGVDSTLKIQPAKLEDSAVYLCASSLVPGGTYGYTFGSGTRLTVV.

This clonotype came up once. The chain carries TRBV19 and TRBJ2-1; 11 bases agree with TRBD1. The junction had 2 bases not matched to a gene; V was cut back by 1 base and J by 6 bases. In germline, CDR1 is LNHDA, CDR2 SQIVND (reference sequence). The CDR3 is 15 residues long. Written as DNA, the CDR3 is TGTGCCAGTAGTATAGCGGGGACAGGGGGCAATGAGCAGTTCTTC. Encoded protein: CASSIAGTGGNEQFF.